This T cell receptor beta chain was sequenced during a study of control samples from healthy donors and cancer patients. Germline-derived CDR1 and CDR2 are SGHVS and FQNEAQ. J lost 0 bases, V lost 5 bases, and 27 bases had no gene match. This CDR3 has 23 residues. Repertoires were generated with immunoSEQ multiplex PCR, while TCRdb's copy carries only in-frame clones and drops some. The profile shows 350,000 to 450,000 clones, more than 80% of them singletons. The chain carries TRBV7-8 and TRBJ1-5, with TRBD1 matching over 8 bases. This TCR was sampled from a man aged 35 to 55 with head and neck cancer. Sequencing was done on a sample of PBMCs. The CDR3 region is CASSPRGDFPIRGRGGSNQPQHF. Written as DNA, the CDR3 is TGTGCCAGCAGCCCGCGGGGGGACTTTCCCATCAGGGGGCGCGGGGGTAGCAATCAGCCCCAGCATTTT.